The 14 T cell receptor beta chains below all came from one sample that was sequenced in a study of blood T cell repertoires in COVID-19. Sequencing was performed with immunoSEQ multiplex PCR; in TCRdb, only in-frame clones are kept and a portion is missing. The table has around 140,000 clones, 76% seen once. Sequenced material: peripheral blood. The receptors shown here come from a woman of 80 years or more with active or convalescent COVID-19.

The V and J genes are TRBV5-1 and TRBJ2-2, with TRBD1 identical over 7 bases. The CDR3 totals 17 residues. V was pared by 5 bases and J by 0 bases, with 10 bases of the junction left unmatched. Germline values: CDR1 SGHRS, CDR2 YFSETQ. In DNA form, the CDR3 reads TGCGCCAGCAGTCTGCCGGGACAGCATTCGAACACCGGGGAGCTGTTTTTT. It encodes CASSLPGQHSNTGELFF.

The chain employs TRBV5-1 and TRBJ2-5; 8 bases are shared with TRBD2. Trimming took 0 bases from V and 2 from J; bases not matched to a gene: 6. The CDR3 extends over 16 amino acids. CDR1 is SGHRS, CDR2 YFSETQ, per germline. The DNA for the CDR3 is TGCGCCAGCAGCTTGGCCGGGTTAGCGGGGCAAGAGACCCAGTACTTC. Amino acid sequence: CASSLAGLAGQETQYF.

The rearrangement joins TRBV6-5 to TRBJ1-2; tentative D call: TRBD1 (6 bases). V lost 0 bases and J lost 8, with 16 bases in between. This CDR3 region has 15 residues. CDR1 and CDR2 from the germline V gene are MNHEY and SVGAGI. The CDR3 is CASSYSMSGAEGYTF. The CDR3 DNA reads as TGTGCCAGCAGTTACTCGATGTCAGGGGCTGAAGGCTACACCTTC.

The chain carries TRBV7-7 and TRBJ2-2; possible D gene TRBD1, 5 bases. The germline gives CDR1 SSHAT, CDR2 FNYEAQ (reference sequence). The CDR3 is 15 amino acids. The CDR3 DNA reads TGTCCTGGGGCAGTTAGACCCGCGAACACCGGGGAGCTGTTTTTT. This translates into CPGAVRPANTGELFF.

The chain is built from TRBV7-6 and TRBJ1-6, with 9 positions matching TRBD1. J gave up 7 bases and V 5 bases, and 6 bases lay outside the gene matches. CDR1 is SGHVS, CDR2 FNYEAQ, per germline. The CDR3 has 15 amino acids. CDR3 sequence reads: CASSLSGQGNSPLHF. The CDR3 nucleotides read TGTGCCAGCAGCCTCTCGGGACAGGGAAATTCACCCCTCCACTTT.

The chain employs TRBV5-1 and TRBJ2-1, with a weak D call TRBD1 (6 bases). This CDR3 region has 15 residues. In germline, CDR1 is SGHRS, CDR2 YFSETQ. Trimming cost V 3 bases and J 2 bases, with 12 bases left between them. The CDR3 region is CASSWGQGPYNEQFF. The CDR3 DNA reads TGCGCCAGCAGCTGGGGGCAGGGCCCCTACAATGAGCAGTTCTTC.

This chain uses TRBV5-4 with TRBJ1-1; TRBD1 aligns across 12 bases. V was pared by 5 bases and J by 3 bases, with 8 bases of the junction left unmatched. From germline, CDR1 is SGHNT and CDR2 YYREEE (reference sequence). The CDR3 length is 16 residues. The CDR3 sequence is CASRDRDRGRDTEAFF. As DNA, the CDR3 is TGTGCCAGCAGGGACCGGGACAGGGGGCGGGACACTGAAGCTTTCTTT. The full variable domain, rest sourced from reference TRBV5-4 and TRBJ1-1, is ETGVTQSPTHLIKTRGQQVTLRCSSQSGHNTVSWYQQALGQGPQFIFQYYREEENGRGNFPPRFSGLQFPNYSSELNVNALELDDSALYLCASRDRDRGRDTEAFFGQGTRLTVV.

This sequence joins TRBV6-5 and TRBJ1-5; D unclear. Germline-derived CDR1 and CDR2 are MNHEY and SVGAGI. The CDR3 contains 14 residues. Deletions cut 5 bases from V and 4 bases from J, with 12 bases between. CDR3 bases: TGTGCCAGCAGTCCCGGGGTTAATAATCAGCCCCAGCATTTT. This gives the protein CASSPGVNNQPQHF.

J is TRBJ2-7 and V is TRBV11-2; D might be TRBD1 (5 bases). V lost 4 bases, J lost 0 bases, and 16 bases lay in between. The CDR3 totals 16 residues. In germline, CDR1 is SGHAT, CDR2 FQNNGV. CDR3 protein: CASSSRIRQSSYEQYF. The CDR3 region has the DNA TGTGCCAGCAGCTCCCGTATTCGACAGAGCTCCTACGAGCAGTACTTC.

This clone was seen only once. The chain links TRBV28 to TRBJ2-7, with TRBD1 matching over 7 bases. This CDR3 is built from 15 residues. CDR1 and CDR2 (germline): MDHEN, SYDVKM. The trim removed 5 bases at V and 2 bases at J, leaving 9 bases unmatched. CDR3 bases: TGTGCCAGCAGTCCCCGCCGGGACAGACCCTACGAGCAGTACTTC. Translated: CASSPRRDRPYEQYF.

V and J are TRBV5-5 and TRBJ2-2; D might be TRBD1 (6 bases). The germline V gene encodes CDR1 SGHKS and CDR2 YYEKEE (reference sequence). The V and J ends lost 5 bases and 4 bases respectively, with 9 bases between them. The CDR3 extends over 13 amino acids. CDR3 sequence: CASRPGATGELFF. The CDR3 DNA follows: TGTGCCAGCAGGCCAGGGGCCACCGGGGAGCTGTTTTTT.

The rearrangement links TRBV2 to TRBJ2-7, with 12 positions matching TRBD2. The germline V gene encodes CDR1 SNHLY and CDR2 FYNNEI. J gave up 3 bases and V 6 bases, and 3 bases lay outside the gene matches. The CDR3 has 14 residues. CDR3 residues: CASSPGLAGYEQYF. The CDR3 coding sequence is TGTGCCAGCAGCCCGGGACTAGCGGGCTACGAGCAGTACTTC.

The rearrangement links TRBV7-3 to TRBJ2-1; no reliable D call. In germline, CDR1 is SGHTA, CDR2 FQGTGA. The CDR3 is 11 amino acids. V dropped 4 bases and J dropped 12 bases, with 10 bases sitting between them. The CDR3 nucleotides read TGTGCCAGCAGCTCTGTACTTGGGCAGTTCTTC. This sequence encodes CASSSVLGQFF. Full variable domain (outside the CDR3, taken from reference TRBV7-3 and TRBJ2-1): GAGVSQTPSNKVTEKGKYVELRCDPISGHTALYWYRQSLGQGPEFLIYFQGTGAADDSGLPNDRFFAVRPEGSVSTLKIQRTERGDSAVYLCASSSVLGQFFGPGTRLTVL.

CDR3 protein: CAISDQSGGAYEQYF. In DNA form, the CDR3 reads TGTGCCATCAGTGATCAGAGCGGGGGCGCCTACGAGCAGTACTTC. The chain joins TRBV10-3 to TRBJ2-7; 8 bases are a match to TRBD2. V gave up 3 bases and J gave up 2 bases; unmatched junction bases: 6. The germline gives CDR1 ENHRY, CDR2 SYGVKD. The CDR3 has 15 residues.